This TCR beta chain was sequenced for a study of blood T cells in healthy people across ages. A second roughly 7 to 12 cycle PCR used barcoded and J-beta primers. Each CDR3 protein gets one entry after TCRdb re-called the 5' RACE reads with MiXCR. The sample has approximately 940,000 distinct CDR3 sequences; 45% to 50% are singletons. Specimen: blood. This receptor was identified in a young man in good health.

CDR3 in DNA: TGCGCCAGCAGCCACCTCCCCGGGACAGGGGGTACAGATACGCAGTATTTT. Amino acids: CASSHLPGTGGTDTQYF. This chain links TRBV4-3 with TRBJ2-3, with 11 bases aligning to TRBD1. After removal of 3 bases from V and 3 bases from J, the junction contained 8 bases not matched to a gene. The CDR3 is made up of 17 amino acids. The germline gives CDR1 LGHNA, CDR2 YSLEER.